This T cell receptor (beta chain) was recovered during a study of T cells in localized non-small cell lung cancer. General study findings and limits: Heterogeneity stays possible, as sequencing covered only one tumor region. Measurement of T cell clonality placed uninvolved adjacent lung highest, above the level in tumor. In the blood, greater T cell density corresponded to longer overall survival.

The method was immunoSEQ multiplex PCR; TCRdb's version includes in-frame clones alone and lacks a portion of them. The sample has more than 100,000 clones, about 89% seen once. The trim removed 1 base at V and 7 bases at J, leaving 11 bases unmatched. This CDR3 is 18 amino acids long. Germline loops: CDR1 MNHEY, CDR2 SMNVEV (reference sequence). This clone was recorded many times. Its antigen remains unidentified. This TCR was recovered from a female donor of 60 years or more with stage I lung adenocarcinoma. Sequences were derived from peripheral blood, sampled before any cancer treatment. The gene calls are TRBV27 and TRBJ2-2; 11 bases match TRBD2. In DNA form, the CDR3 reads TGTGCCAGCAGTTTATGGCCCCCTAGCGGGAGGTATAACGGGGAGCTGTTTTTT. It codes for CASSLWPPSGRYNGELFF.